This T cell receptor beta chain appears in the sequencing data of a study of T cell clones after liver transplantation. Study-level background: Apart from three HCV-positive recipients, transplants were for non-autoimmune, non-viral reasons.

Study-level results: Donor-reactive sequences fell more than third party-reactive ones, suggesting partial deletion.

This clone was observed a handful of times. Its antigen is not known. The table came from immunoSEQ multiplex PCR; TCRdb's copy has only in-frame clones and leaves some out. Among 95,000 to 130,000 clones listed, approximately 90% were seen once. The sequence came from a human patient who received a liver transplant. Part of the T cells may come from the graft donor. The source material was CD4+ T cells from blood, sampled 12 months after liver transplant.

The CDR3 bases are TGTGCCAGCTCACCACCCGGACAGGGGGAGCCCCAGCATTTT. Translated: CASSPPGQGEPQHF. The gene calls are TRBV18 and TRBJ1-5, with 10 bases identical to TRBD1. The junction had 1 base not matched to a gene; V was cut back by 0 bases and J by 8 bases. Germline loops: CDR1 KGHSH, CDR2 LQKENI. The CDR3 has 14 amino acids.